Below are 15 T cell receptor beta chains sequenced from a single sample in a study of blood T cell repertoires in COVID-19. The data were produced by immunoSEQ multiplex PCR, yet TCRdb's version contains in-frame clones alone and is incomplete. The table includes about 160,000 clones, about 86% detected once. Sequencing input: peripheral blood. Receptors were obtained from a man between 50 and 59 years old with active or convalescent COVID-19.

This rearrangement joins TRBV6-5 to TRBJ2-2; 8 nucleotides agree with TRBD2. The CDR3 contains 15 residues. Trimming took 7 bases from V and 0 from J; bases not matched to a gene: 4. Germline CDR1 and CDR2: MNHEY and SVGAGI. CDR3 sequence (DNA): TGTGCCAGCAACCGACTAGCGACGAACACCGGGGAGCTGTTTTTT. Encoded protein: CASNRLATNTGELFF.

CDR3 loop: CASSRDSGYTF. CDR3 bases: TGTGCCAGCTCACGAGACAGTGGCTACACCTTC. The chain is built from TRBV18 and TRBJ1-2, with D possibly matching TRBD1 (5 bases). V dropped 4 bases and J dropped 7 bases, with 7 bases sitting between them. Germline lookup yields CDR1 KGHSH and CDR2 LQKENI. The CDR3 contains 11 residues.

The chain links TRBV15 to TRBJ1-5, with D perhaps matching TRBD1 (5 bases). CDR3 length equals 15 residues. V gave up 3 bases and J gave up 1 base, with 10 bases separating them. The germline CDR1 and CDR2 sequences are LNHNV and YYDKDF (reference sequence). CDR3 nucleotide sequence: TGTGCCACCAGCAGCCAGGGTAGGAGCAATCAGCCCCAGCATTTT. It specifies CATSSQGRSNQPQHF.

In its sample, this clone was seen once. CDR3 residues: CATSSGGALDTQYF. For the CDR3, the DNA is TGTGCCACCAGCAGCGGGGGGGCTCTAGATACGCAGTATTTT. The chain carries TRBV28 and TRBJ2-3, with TRBD2 matching over 10 bases. The CDR3 length is 14 residues. V lost 10 bases to trimming and J lost 5 bases; unmatched junction nucleotides: 9. The germline gives CDR1 MDHEN, CDR2 SYDVKM.

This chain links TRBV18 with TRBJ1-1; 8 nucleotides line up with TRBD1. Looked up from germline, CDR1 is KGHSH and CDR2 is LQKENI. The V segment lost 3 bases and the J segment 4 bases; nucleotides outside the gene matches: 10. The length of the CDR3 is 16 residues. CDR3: CASSPGTGGRGTEAFF. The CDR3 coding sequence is TGTGCCAGCTCACCCGGGACAGGAGGGAGAGGCACTGAAGCTTTCTTT.

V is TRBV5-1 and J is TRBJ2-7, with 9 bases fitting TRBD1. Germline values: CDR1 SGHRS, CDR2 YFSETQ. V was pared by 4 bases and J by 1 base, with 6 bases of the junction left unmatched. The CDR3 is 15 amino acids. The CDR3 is CASSPTGGSSYEQYF. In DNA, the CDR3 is TGCGCCAGCAGCCCGACAGGGGGAAGTTCCTACGAGCAGTACTTC.

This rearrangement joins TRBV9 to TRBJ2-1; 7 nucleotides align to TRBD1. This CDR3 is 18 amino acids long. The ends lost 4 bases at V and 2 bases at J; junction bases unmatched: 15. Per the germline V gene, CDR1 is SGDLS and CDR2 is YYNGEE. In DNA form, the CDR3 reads TGTGCCAGCAGCCCATCTCATCCTCGGGACAGAGCCTACAATGAGCAGTTCTTC. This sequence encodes CASSPSHPRDRAYNEQFF.

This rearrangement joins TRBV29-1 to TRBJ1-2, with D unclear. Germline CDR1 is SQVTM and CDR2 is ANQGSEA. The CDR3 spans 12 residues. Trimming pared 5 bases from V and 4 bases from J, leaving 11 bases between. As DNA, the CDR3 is TGCAGCGTTTCAACGCGGGGCTATGGCTACACCTTC. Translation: CSVSTRGYGYTF.

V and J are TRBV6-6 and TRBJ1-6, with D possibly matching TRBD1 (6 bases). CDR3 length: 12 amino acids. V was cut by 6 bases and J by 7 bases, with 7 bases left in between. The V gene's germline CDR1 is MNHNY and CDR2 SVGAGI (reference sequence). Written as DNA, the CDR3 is TGTGCCAGCAGCGGACAGAATTCACCCCTCCACTTT. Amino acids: CASSGQNSPLHF.

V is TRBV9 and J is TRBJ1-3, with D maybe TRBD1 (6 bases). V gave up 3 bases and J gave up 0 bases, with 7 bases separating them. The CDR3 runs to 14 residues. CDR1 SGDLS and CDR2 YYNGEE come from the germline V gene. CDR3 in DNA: TGTGCCAGCAGCGACAGGGTCTCTGGAAACACCATATATTTT. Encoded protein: CASSDRVSGNTIYF.

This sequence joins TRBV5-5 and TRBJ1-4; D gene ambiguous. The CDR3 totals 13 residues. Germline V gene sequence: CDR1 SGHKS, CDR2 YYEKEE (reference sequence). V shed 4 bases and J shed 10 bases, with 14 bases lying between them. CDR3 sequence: CASSDGREAKLFF. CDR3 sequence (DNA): TGTGCCAGCAGCGACGGACGGGAGGCAAAACTGTTTTTT.

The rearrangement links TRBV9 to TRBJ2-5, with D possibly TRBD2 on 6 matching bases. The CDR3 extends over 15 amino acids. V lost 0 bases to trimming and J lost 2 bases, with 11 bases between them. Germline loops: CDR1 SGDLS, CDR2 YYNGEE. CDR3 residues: CASSVEGAGQETQYF. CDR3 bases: TGTGCCAGCAGCGTAGAAGGGGCGGGGCAAGAGACCCAGTACTTC.

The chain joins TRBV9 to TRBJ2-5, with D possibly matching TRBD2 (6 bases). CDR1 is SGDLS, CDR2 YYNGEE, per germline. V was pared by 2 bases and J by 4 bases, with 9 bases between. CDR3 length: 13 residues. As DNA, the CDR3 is TGTGCCAGCAGCGTCGGAGGGCGAGAGACCCAGTACTTC. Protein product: CASSVGGRETQYF.

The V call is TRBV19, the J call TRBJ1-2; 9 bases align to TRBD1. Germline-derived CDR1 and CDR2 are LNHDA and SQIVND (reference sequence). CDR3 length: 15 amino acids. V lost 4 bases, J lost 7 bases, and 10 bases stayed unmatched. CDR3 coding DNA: TGTGCCAGTAGTACCGACCGGGACAGGGTCTTTGGCTACACCTTC. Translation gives CASSTDRDRVFGYTF.

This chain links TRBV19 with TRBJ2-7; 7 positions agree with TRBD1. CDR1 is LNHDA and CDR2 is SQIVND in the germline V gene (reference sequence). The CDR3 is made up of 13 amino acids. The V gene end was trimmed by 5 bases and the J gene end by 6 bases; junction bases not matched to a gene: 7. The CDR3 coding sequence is TGTGCCAGTAGTTTGGGCAGGGGGTCCGAGCAGTACTTC. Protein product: CASSLGRGSEQYF.